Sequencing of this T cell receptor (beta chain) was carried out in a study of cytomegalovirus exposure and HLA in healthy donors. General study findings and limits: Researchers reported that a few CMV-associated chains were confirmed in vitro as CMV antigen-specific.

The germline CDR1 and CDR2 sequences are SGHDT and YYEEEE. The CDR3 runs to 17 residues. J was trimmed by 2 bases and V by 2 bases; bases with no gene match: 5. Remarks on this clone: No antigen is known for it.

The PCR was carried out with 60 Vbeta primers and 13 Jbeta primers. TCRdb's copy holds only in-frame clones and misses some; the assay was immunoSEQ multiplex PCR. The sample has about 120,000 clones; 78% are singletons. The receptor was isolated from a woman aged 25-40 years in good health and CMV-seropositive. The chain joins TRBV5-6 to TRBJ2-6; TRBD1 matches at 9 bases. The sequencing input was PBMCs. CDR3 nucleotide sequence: TGTGCCAGCAGCTTAGGGGACAGGGTTACTGGGGCCAACGTCCTGACTTTC. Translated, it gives CASSLGDRVTGANVLTF.